This section outlines one T cell receptor beta chain sequence together with its context. The sample is drawn from a study of blood T cell repertoires in COVID-19. About the study: There were acute and convalescent COVID-19 samples, and they came from the United States, Italy and Spain. T cells, B-cell-depleted T cells, or PBMCs provided the cDNA or gDNA that served as material.

Original analysis: For nucleated cells, counts were estimated from reference gene primer amplification. Measured with immunoSEQ multiplex PCR; TCRdb has only the in-frame clones, and not every one. V and J calls and clone size come straight from that table; D and trimming were deduced from the DNA. Found here are almost 85,000 clones, 80% to 90% of them singletons; the top ten hold around 39%. Germline V lookup: CDR1 SNHLY, CDR2 FYNNEI. This CDR3 contains 15 residues. V shed 4 bases and J 5 bases; nucleotides not matched to a gene: 9. The receptor's source is a man at least 80 years old with active or convalescent COVID-19. This chain connects TRBV2 to TRBJ1-2, with 8 bases matching TRBD1. Specimen: peripheral blood. DNA for the CDR3: TGTGCCAGCAGTGCAGCGGACAGGGCTGTTTATGGCTACACCTTC. Amino acids: CASSAADRAVYGYTF. Full variable domain (outside the CDR3, taken from reference TRBV2 and TRBJ1-2): EPEVTQTPSHQVTQMGQEVILRCVPISNHLYFYWYRQILGQKVEFLVSFYNNEISEKSEIFDDQFSVERPDGSNFTLKIRSTKLEDSAMYFCASSAADRAVYGYTFGSGTRLTVV.